This TCR beta chain was identified in a study of T cell changes during pregnancy in multiple sclerosis. Trimming left V 4 bases short and J 7 bases short, with 17 bases between. This CDR3 has 14 residues. In germline, CDR1 is SGHNT, CDR2 YENEEA. TCRdb's table, derived via immunoSEQ multiplex PCR, lists solely in-frame clones and lacks some. Found here are around 63,000 clones, approximately 90% of them singletons; the top ten hold less than 3.5%. The sample was peripheral blood, taken in the third trimester of pregnancy. The rearrangement uses TRBV11-3 and TRBJ2-7; tentative D call: TRBD1 (6 bases). The TCR comes from a female donor in good health, enrolled as a control in a pregnancy study. CDR3 nucleotide sequence: TGTGCCAGCAGCTCTACCATAGGGGGATTTGAGCAGTACTTC. Translation: CASSSTIGGFEQYF.